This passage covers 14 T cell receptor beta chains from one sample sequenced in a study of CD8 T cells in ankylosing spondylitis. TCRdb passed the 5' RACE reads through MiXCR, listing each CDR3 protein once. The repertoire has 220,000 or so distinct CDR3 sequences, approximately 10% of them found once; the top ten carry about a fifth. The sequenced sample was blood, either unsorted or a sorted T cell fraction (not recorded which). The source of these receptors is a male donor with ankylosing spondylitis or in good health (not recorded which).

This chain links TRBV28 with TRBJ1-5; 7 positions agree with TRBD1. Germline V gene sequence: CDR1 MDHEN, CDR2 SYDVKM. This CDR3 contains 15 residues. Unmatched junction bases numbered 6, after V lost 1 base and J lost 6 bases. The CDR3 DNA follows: TGTGCCAGCAGTTTATCTACAGGGGCGGTTCAGCCCCAGCATTTT. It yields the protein CASSLSTGAVQPQHF.

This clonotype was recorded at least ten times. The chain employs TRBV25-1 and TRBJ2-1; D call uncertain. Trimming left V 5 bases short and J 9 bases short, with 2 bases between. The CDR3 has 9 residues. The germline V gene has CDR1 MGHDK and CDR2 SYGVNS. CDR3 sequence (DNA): TGTGCCAGCAGTACTGAGCAGTTCTTC. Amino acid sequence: CASSTEQFF.

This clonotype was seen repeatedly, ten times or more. The CDR3 reads CASSLVVGTVLAEQYF. The CDR3 DNA is TGTGCCAGCAGCTTGGTTGTCGGGACAGTATTGGCCGAGCAGTACTTC. The chain employs TRBV5-6 and TRBJ2-7, with 7 nucleotides matching TRBD1. CDR1 and CDR2 from the germline V gene are SGHDT and YYEEEE. The CDR3 consists of 16 residues. V lost 0 bases, J lost 6 bases, and 12 bases stayed unmatched.

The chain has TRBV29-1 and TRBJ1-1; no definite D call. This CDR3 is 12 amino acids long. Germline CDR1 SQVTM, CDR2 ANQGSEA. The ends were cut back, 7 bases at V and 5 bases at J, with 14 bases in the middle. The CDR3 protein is CSGLRLGTEAFF. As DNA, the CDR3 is TGCAGCGGTCTTCGGCTGGGAACTGAAGCTTTCTTT. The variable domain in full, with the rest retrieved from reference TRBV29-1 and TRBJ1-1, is SAVISQKPSRDICQRGTSLTIQCQVDSQVTMMFWYRQQPGQSLTLIATANQGSEATYESGFVIDKFPISRPNLTFSTLTVSNMSPEDSSIYLCSGLRLGTEAFFGQGTRLTVV.

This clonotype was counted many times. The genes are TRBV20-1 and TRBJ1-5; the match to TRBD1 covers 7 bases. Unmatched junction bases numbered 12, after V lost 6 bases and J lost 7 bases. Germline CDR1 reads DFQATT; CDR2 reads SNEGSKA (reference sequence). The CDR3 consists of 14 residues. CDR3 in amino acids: CSAEARDSWQPQHF. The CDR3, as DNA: TGCAGTGCGGAGGCCCGGGACAGCTGGCAGCCCCAGCATTTT.

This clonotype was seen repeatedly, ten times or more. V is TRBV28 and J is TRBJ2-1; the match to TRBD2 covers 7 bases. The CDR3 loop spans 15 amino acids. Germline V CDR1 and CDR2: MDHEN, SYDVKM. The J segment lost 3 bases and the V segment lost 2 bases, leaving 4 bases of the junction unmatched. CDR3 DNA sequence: TGTGCCAGCAGTTTACGGGCTAGCGGCTACAATGAGCAGTTCTTC. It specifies CASSLRASGYNEQFF.

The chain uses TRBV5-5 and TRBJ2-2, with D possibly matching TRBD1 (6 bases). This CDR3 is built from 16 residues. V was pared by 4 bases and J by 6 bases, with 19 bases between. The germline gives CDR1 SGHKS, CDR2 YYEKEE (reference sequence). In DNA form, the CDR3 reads TGTGCCAGCAGCCAACTTCGGCCGCAGGGGCCCGGGGAGCTGTTTTTT. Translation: CASSQLRPQGPGELFF.

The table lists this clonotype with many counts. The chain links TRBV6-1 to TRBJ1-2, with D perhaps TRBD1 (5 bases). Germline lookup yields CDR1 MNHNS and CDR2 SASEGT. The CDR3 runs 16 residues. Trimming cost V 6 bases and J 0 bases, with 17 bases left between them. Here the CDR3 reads CASRGEGNGPNYGYTF. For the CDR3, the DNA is TGTGCCAGCAGGGGGGAAGGGAACGGACCTAACTATGGCTACACCTTC.

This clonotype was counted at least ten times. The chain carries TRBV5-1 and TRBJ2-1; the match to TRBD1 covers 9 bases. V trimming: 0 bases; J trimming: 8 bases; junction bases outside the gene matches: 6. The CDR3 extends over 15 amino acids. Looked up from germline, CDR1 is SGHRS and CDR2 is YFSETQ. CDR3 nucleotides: TGCGCCAGCAGCTTGGGGCTACAGGGGGCAGATGAGCAGTTCTTC. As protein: CASSLGLQGADEQFF.

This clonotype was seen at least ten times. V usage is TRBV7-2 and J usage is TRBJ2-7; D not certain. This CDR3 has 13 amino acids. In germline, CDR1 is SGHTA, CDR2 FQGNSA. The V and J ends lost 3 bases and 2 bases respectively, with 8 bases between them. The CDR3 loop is CASSFKRPYEQYF. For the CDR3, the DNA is TGTGCCAGCAGCTTCAAGAGACCCTACGAGCAGTACTTC.

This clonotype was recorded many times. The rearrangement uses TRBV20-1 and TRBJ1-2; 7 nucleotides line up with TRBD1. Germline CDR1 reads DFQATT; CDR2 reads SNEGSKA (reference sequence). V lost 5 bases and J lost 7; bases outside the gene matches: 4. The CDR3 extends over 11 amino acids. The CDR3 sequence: CSAFTGVGYTF. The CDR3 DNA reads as TGCAGTGCTTTTACAGGGGTTGGCTACACCTTC.

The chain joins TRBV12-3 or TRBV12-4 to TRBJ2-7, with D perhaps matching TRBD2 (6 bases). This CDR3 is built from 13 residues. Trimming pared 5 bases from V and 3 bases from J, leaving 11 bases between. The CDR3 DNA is TGTGCCAGCAGTGCCGGGAGCCGCTACGAGCAGTACTTC. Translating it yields CASSAGSRYEQYF.

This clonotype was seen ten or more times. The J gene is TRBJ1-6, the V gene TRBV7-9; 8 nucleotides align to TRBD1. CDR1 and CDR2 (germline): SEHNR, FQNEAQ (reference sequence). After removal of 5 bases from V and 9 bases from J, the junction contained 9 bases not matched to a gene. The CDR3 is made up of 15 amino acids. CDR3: CASSPIHGTGSPLHF. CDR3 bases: TGTGCCAGCAGCCCTATCCACGGGACAGGTTCACCCCTCCACTTT.

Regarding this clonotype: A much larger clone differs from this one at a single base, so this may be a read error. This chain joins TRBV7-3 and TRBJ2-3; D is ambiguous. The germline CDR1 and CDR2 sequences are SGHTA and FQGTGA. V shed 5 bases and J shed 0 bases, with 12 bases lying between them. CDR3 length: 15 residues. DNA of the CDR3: TGTGCCAGCAGCGTCGGGCAGTCTAGCACAGATACGCAGTATTTT. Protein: CASSVGQSSTDTQYF.